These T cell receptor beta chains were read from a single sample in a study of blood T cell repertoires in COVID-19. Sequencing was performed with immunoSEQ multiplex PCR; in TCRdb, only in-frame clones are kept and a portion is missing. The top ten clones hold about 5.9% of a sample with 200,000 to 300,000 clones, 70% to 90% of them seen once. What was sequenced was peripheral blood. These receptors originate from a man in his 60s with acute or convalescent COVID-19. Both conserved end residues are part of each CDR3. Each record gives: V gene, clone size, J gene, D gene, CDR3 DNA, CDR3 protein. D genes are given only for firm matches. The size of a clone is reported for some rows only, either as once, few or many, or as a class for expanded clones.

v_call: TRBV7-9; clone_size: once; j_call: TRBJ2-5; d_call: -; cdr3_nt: TGTGCCAGCAGCTCGTTAGGCCTAGAAGAGACCCAGTACTTC; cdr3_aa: CASSSLGLEETQYF
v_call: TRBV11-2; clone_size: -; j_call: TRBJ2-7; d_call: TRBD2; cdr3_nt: TGTGCCAGCAGCGGAGGGCTAGCGGGAGACTTC; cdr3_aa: CASSGGLAGDF
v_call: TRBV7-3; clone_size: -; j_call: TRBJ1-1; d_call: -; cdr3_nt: TGTGCCAGCAGCTGGACACGGAACACTGAAGCTTTCTTT; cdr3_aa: CASSWTRNTEAFF
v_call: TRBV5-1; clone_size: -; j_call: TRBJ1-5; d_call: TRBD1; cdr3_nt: TGCGCCAGCAGCGAGGGACAGGGGACGCGCGATCAGCCCCAGCATTTT; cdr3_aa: CASSEGQGTRDQPQHF
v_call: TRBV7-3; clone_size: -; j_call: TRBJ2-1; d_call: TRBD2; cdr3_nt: TGTGCCAGCAGCTCGGGACTAGCTGGGGATGAGCAGTTCTTC; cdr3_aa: CASSSGLAGDEQFF
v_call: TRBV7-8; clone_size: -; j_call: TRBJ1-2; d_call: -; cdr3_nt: TGTGCCAGCAGCTCCCCTCCCAGCTATGGCTACACCTTC; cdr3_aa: CASSSPPSYGYTF
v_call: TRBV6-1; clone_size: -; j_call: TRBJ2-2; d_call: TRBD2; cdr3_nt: TGTGCCAGCAGTGAAGAGGGACTAGGGCTTACCGGGGAGCTGTTTTTT; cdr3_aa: CASSEEGLGLTGELFF
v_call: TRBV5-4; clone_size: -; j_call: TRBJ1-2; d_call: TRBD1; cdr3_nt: TGTGCCAGCAGTTTACCCGGACAGGGTAACTATGGCTACACCTTC; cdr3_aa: CASSLPGQGNYGYTF
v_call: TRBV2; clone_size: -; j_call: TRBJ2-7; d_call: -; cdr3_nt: TGTGCCAGCAGTGGCCCTGACAAACGCCCCTACGAGCAGTACTTC; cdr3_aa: CASSGPDKRPYEQYF
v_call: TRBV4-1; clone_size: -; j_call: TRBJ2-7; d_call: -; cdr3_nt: TGCGCCAGCAGCCAAGTATTGGAGGGGAGATCCGAGCAGTACTTC; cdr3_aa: CASSQVLEGRSEQYF
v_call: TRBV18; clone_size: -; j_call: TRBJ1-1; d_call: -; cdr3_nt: TGTGCCAGCTCACCGACTCCGGTGAACACTGAAGCTTTCTTT; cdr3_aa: CASSPTPVNTEAFF
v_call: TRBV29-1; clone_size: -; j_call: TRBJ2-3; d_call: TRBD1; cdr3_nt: TGCAGCGAAAACGGACAGGCGAGCACAGATACGCAGTATTTT; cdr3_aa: CSENGQASTDTQYF
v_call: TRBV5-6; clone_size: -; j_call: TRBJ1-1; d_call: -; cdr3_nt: TGTGCCAGCAGCCGGACCGGGACATTTGAAGCTTTCTTT; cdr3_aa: CASSRTGTFEAFF
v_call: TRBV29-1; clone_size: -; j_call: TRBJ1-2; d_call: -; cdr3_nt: TGCAGCGTTGAGCCCCCGGGGGTGTCCGGCTACACCTTC; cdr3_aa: CSVEPPGVSGYTF
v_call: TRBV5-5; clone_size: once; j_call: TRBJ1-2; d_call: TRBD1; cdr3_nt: TGTGCCAGCAGCTTCGACGGGACAGGGGATTTTGGCTACACCTTC; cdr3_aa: CASSFDGTGDFGYTF
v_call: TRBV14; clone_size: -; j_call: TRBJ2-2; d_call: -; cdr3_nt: TGTGCCAGCAGCCAAGTATACGGGAGTGCCACCGGGGAGCTGTTTTTT; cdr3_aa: CASSQVYGSATGELFF
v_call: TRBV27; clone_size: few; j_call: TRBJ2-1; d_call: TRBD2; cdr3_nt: TGTGCCAGCAGTTTATCCTGGACTAGCGGCTACAATGAGCAGTTCTTC; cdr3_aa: CASSLSWTSGYNEQFF
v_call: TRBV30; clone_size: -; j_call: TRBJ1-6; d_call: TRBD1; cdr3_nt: TGTGCCTGGAGTCCTAGCAGGGGGCGGAATTCACCCCTCCACTTT; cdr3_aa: CAWSPSRGRNSPLHF
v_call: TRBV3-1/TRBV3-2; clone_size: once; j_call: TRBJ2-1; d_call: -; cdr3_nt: TGTGCCAGCAGCCAAGAGGCCCTTAACAATGAGCAGTTCTTC; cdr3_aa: CASSQEALNNEQFF
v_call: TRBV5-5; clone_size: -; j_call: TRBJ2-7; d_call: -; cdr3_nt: TGTGCCATCCCTCCTCCTTCCTACGAGCAGTACTTC; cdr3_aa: CAIPPPSYEQYF
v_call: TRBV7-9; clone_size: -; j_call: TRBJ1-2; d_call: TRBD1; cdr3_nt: TGTGCCAGCAGCTCCCCATACGGACAGGGAGTCTATGGCTACACCTTC; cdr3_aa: CASSSPYGQGVYGYTF
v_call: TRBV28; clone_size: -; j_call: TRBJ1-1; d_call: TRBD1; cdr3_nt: TGTGCCAGCAGTTTAGTTGGCAGGGGGTCAAGGACGGAAGCTTTCTTT; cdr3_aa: CASSLVGRGSRTEAFF
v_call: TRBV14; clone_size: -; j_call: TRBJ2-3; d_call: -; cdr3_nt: TGTGCCAGCAGCCGTCATCCCCAGGGAAGCGCCTTAGATACGCAGTATTTT; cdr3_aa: CASSRHPQGSALDTQYF
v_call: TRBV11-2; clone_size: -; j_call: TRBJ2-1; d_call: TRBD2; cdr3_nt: TGTGCCAGCAGCTCGGGAGGGAGCTCCTACAATGAGCAGTTCTTC; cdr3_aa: CASSSGGSSYNEQFF
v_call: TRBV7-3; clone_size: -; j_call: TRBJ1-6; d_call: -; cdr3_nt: TGTGCCAGCGGCAACCCTAATTCACCCCTCCACTTT; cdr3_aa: CASGNPNSPLHF
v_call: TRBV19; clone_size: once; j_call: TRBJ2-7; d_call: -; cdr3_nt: TGTGCCAGTAGTTTGGGGACTTCAAATAACTACGAGCAGTACTTC; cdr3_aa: CASSLGTSNNYEQYF
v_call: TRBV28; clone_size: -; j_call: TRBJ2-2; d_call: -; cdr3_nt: TGTGCCAGCCCCAACAGCTACACCGGGGAGCTGTTTTTT; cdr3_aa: CASPNSYTGELFF
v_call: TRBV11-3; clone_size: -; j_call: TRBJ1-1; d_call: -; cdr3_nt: TGTGCCAGCAGCTTCGGCGGGGGCGGAACTGAAGCTTTCTTT; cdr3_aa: CASSFGGGGTEAFF
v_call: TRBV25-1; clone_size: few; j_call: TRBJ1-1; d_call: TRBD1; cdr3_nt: TGTGCCAGCAGTGGGATGAGGGGGCTGAACACTGAAGCTTTCTTT; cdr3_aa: CASSGMRGLNTEAFF
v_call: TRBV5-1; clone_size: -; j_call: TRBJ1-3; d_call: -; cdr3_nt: TGCGCCAGCAGCCAGACTCAGGGCGGCTCTGGAAACACCATATATTTT; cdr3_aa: CASSQTQGGSGNTIYF
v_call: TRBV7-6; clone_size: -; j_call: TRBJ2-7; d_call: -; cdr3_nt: TGTGCCAGCAGCTTAAGTCTAGCGACTTCCTACGAGCAGTACTTC; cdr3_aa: CASSLSLATSYEQYF
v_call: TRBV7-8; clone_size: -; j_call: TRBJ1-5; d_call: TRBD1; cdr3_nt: TGTGCCAGCAGCTTAGCCGCGGATTCAGGGGGGAGTCAGCCCCAGCATTTT; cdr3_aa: CASSLAADSGGSQPQHF
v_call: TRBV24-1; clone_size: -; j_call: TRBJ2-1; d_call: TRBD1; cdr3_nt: TGTGCCACCAGTGGAACGACAGGGGCTTACTACAATGAGCAGTTCTTC; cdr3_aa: CATSGTTGAYYNEQFF
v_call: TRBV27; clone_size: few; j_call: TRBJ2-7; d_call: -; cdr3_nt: TGTGCCAGCAGTAGAGGGGGGGACTACGAGCAGTACTTC; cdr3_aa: CASSRGGDYEQYF
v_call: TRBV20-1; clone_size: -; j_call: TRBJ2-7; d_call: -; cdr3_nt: TGCAGTGCTCGCTACTACGAGCAGTACTTC; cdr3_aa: CSARYYEQYF
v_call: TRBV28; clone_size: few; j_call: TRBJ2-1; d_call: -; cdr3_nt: TGTGCCAGCATCAGACTAGGCTCCTACAATGAGCAGTTCTTC; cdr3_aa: CASIRLGSYNEQFF
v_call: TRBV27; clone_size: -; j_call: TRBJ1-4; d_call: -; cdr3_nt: TGTGCCAGCAGTTTCGGGACAACTAATGAAAAACTGTTTTTT; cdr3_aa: CASSFGTTNEKLFF
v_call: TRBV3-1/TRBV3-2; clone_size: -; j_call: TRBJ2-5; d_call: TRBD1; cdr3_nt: TGTGCCAGCAGCCTGACGGGGACAGGGGGCCGGGAGACCCAGTACTTC; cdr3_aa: CASSLTGTGGRETQYF
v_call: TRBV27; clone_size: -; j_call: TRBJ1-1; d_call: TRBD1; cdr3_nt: TGTGCCAGCAGTTTAATGGGACAGGGTAACACTGAAGCTTTCTTT; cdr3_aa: CASSLMGQGNTEAFF
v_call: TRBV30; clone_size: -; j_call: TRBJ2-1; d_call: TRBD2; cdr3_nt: TGTGCCTGGAGCACCGGACTAGCGGGAGAGAATGAGCAGTTCTTC; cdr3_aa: CAWSTGLAGENEQFF
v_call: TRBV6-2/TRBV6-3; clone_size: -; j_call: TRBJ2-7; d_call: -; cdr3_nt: TGTGCCAGCATCCCGCAACAGGGAACCTACGAGCAGTACTTC; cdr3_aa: CASIPQQGTYEQYF
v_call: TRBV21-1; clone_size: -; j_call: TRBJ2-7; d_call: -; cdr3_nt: TGTGCCAGCAGCCCGGGGGGGAGCGGGAATTCCTACGAGCAGTACTTC; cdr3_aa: CASSPGGSGNSYEQYF
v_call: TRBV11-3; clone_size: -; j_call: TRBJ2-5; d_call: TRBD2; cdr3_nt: TGTGCCAGCAGCTTAGGGGAGGGCAGAAAAGAGACCCAGTACTTC; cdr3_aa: CASSLGEGRKETQYF
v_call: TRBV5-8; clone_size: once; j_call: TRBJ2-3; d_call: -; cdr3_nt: TGTGCCAGCAGGGGGGGACCGACCAGTTCAGATACGCAGTATTTT; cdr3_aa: CASRGGPTSSDTQYF
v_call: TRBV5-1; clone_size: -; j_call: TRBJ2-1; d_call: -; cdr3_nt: TGCGCCAGCATCCAAGCCCCAGGGACACACAATGAGCAGTTCTTC; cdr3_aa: CASIQAPGTHNEQFF
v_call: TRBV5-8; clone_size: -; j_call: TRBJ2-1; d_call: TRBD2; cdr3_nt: TGTGCCAGCAGCTTACTAGCGGGGAGCTACAATGAGCAGTTCTTC; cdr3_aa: CASSLLAGSYNEQFF
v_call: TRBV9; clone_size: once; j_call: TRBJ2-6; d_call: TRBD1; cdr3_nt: TGTGCCAGCAGCGACGGGACAGGGGCTGGGGCCAACGTCCTGACTTTC; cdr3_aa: CASSDGTGAGANVLTF
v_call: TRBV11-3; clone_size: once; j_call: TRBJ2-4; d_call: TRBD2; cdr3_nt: TGTGCCAGCAGCTTAGATTTGGCGGGGGACATTCAGTACTTC; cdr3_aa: CASSLDLAGDIQYF
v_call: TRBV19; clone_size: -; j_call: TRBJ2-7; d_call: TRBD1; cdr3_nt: TGTGCCAGTAGTACGACAGGGAGTTCCTACGAGCAGTACTTC; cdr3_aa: CASSTTGSSYEQYF
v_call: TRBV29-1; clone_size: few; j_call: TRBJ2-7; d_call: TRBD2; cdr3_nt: TGCAGCGCAGAGGGACTAGCGGGTTACGAGCAGTACTTC; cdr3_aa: CSAEGLAGYEQYF
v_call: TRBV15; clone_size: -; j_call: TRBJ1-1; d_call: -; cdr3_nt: TGTGCCACCAGCAGAGTCCGCGGCCTCGGGACTGAAGCTTTCTTT; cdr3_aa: CATSRVRGLGTEAFF
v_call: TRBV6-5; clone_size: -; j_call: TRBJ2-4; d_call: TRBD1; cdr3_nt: TGTGCCAGCAGGCAACTTTTGGGGACAGAAAACATTCAGTACTTC; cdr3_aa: CASRQLLGTENIQYF
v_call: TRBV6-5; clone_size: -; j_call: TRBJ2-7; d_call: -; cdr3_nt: TGTGCCAGCAGTTTGGACTACTCCTACGAGCAGTACTTC; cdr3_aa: CASSLDYSYEQYF
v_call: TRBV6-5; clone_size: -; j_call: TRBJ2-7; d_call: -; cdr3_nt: TGTGCCAGCAGTTACCCCGGGTCCCCGGGAAGATACGAGCAGTACTTC; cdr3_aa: CASSYPGSPGRYEQYF
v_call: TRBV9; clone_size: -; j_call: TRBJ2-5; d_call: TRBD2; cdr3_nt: TGTGCCAGCAGCGCCATTCCGGGACTAGCGGGAGTAGAGACCCAGTACTTC; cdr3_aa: CASSAIPGLAGVETQYF
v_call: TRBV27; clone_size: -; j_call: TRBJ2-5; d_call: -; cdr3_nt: TGTGCCAGCAGTTCGCGGGTGACCCAAGAGACCCAGTACTTC; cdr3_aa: CASSSRVTQETQYF
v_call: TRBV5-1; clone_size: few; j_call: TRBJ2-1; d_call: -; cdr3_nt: TGCGCCAGCAGCTTGGAGGAGGGAGGCTCCTACAATGAGCAGTTCTTC; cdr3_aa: CASSLEEGGSYNEQFF
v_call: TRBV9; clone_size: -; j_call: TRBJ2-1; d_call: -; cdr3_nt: TGTGCCAGCAGCGTAGACCAGAATGAGCAGTTCTTC; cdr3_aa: CASSVDQNEQFF